These T cell receptor beta chains were read from a single sample in a study of patients and donors after allogeneic stem cell transplantation. TCRdb recomputed calls from the RT-PCR reads with MiXCR, one row per CDR3 protein. Of about 160,000 distinct CDR3 sequences listed, about 30% are singletons. Material: blood, either unsorted or a sorted T cell fraction (not recorded which). The receptors were sampled from a human donor who was either an allogeneic HSCT recipient or a stem cell or donor lymphocyte infusion donor (not recorded which). It is not recorded whose cells these are; they may come from a transplant donor. Both conserved end residues are part of each CDR3. The order of the fields is V gene, J gene, clone size, CDR3 length, D gene, CDR3 protein, CDR3 DNA. The D gene is left open where the match is weak. The listing skips clone size in some rows; elsewhere it reads once, few, many or a size class.

v_gene: TRBV12-3/TRBV12-4
j_gene: TRBJ2-1
abundance: NA
len: 19
d_gene: TRBD2
CDR3aa: CASSLSPWTSGSSYNEQFF
CDR3nt: TGTGCCAGCAGTTTATCTCCTTGGACTAGCGGGAGCTCCTACAATGAGCAGTTCTTC

v_gene: TRBV20-1
j_gene: TRBJ1-3
abundance: medium-sized
len: 14
d_gene: NA
CDR3aa: CSAEQASSGNTIYF
CDR3nt: TGCAGTGCTGAACAGGCGTCGAGTGGAAACACCATATATTTT

v_gene: TRBV12-3/TRBV12-4
j_gene: TRBJ2-1
abundance: NA
len: 15
d_gene: NA
CDR3aa: CASTLGEGNTNEQFF
CDR3nt: TGTGCCAGCACCCTAGGGGAAGGGAACACCAATGAGCAGTTCTTC

v_gene: TRBV12-5
j_gene: TRBJ2-3
abundance: NA
len: 12
d_gene: NA
CDR3aa: CASGLGTQTQYF
CDR3nt: TGTGCTAGTGGTTTAGGGACCCAGACGCAGTATTTT

v_gene: TRBV9
j_gene: TRBJ2-1
abundance: few
len: 16
d_gene: NA
CDR3aa: CASSVATGGVYNEQFF
CDR3nt: TGTGCCAGCAGCGTAGCTACAGGAGGGGTTTACAATGAGCAGTTCTTC

v_gene: TRBV20-1
j_gene: TRBJ1-5
abundance: few
len: 14
d_gene: TRBD1
CDR3aa: CSALDRGPNQPQHF
CDR3nt: TGCAGTGCTCTCGACAGGGGTCCCAATCAGCCCCAGCATTTT

v_gene: TRBV15
j_gene: TRBJ1-5
abundance: NA
len: 17
d_gene: NA
CDR3aa: CATSRDRRTYSNQPQHF
CDR3nt: TGTGCCACCAGCAGAGATAGAAGGACCTATAGCAATCAGCCCCAGCATTTT

v_gene: TRBV2
j_gene: TRBJ2-7
abundance: few
len: 15
d_gene: NA
CDR3aa: CASSEFPISSYEQYF
CDR3nt: TGTGCCAGCAGTGAATTCCCGATTAGCTCCTACGAGCAGTACTTC

v_gene: TRBV27
j_gene: TRBJ1-1
abundance: NA
len: 14
d_gene: TRBD1
CDR3aa: CASSFGTGATEAFF
CDR3nt: TGTGCCAGCAGTTTTGGGACAGGGGCGACTGAAGCTTTCTTT

v_gene: TRBV11-3
j_gene: TRBJ2-1
abundance: once
len: 17
d_gene: TRBD2
CDR3aa: CASSPRGSGRTHNEQFF
CDR3nt: TGTGCCAGCAGCCCTCGTGGTAGCGGGAGGACCCACAATGAGCAGTTCTTC

v_gene: TRBV28
j_gene: TRBJ1-5
abundance: few
len: 14
d_gene: NA
CDR3aa: CASSFGGMYQPQHF
CDR3nt: TGTGCCAGCAGTTTCGGGGGAATGTATCAGCCCCAGCATTTT

v_gene: TRBV28
j_gene: TRBJ2-6
abundance: NA
len: 15
d_gene: NA
CDR3aa: CASSFGRAGANVLTF
CDR3nt: TGTGCCAGCAGTTTTGGAAGGGCTGGGGCCAACGTCCTGACTTTC

v_gene: TRBV24-1
j_gene: TRBJ2-5
abundance: NA
len: 13
d_gene: TRBD1
CDR3aa: CATSGHRGETQYF
CDR3nt: TGTGCCACCAGTGGTCACAGGGGTGAGACCCAGTACTTC

v_gene: TRBV6-1
j_gene: TRBJ1-1
abundance: NA
len: 13
d_gene: TRBD1
CDR3aa: CASKRDRVTEAFF
CDR3nt: TGTGCCAGCAAGAGGGACAGGGTGACTGAAGCTTTCTTT

v_gene: TRBV9
j_gene: TRBJ1-1
abundance: NA
len: 13
d_gene: NA
CDR3aa: CASSVERATEAFF
CDR3nt: TGTGCCAGCAGCGTAGAGCGAGCCACTGAAGCTTTCTTT

v_gene: TRBV10-3
j_gene: TRBJ2-3
abundance: few
len: 17
d_gene: NA
CDR3aa: CAISVVHSGQVADTQYF
CDR3nt: TGTGCCATCAGTGTGGTGCATAGCGGTCAAGTGGCAGATACGCAGTATTTT

v_gene: TRBV7-2
j_gene: TRBJ1-4
abundance: few
len: 15
d_gene: NA
CDR3aa: CASSSPYAGGKKLFF
CDR3nt: TGTGCCAGCAGCTCCCCCTATGCGGGGGGGAAAAAACTGTTTTTT

v_gene: TRBV12-3/TRBV12-4
j_gene: TRBJ2-3
abundance: few
len: 14
d_gene: NA
CDR3aa: CASTHWGSTDTQYF
CDR3nt: TGTGCCAGCACCCATTGGGGGAGCACAGATACGCAGTATTTT

v_gene: TRBV7-3
j_gene: TRBJ1-1
abundance: NA
len: 13
d_gene: NA
CDR3aa: CASSLRPRGEAFF
CDR3nt: TGTGCCAGCAGCTTAAGGCCCCGGGGGGAAGCTTTCTTT

v_gene: TRBV6-6
j_gene: TRBJ1-4
abundance: few
len: 14
d_gene: NA
CDR3aa: CASSRSSGLEKLFF
CDR3nt: TGTGCCAGCAGTCGAAGTAGCGGCCTTGAAAAACTGTTTTTT

v_gene: TRBV12-3/TRBV12-4
j_gene: TRBJ2-4
abundance: NA
len: 19
d_gene: TRBD2
CDR3aa: CASSLTSGFVAGTKNIQYF
CDR3nt: TGTGCCAGCAGTTTAACGTCTGGGTTTGTAGCGGGAACCAAAAACATTCAGTACTTC

v_gene: TRBV4-1
j_gene: TRBJ2-2
abundance: NA
len: 16
d_gene: NA
CDR3aa: CASSPRVSRNTGELFF
CDR3nt: TGCGCCAGCAGCCCTAGGGTAAGCCGGAACACCGGGGAGCTGTTTTTT

v_gene: TRBV6-5
j_gene: TRBJ2-7
abundance: NA
len: 15
d_gene: NA
CDR3aa: CASSYSLDSFYEQYF
CDR3nt: TGTGCCAGCAGTTACTCTCTTGACAGCTTCTACGAGCAGTACTTC

v_gene: TRBV5-1
j_gene: TRBJ2-7
abundance: NA
len: 15
d_gene: TRBD1
CDR3aa: CASSLVAGGAYEQYF
CDR3nt: TGCGCCAGCAGCTTGGTGGCAGGGGGTGCCTACGAGCAGTACTTC

v_gene: TRBV11-2
j_gene: TRBJ2-3
abundance: many
len: 12
d_gene: NA
CDR3aa: CASSLSLDTQYF
CDR3nt: TGTGCCAGCAGCTTATCGTTGGATACGCAGTATTTT

v_gene: TRBV6-2/TRBV6-3
j_gene: TRBJ1-5
abundance: NA
len: 13
d_gene: NA
CDR3aa: CATNDRPNQPQHF
CDR3nt: TGTGCCACCAATGACAGACCCAATCAGCCCCAGCATTTT

v_gene: TRBV6-5
j_gene: TRBJ2-3
abundance: few
len: 16
d_gene: NA
CDR3aa: CASSLFGGTSTDTQYF
CDR3nt: TGTGCCAGCAGTTTATTTGGCGGCACTAGCACAGATACGCAGTATTTT

v_gene: TRBV7-6
j_gene: TRBJ1-5
abundance: NA
len: 15
d_gene: NA
CDR3aa: CASSNRRGLTQPQHF
CDR3nt: TGTGCCAGCAGCAATAGACGGGGCCTTACTCAGCCCCAGCATTTT

v_gene: TRBV12-3/TRBV12-4
j_gene: TRBJ1-1
abundance: few
len: 18
d_gene: NA
CDR3aa: CASSFVIRGSGRNTEAFF
CDR3nt: TGTGCCAGCAGTTTCGTTATCCGAGGGTCGGGTAGGAACACTGAAGCTTTCTTT

v_gene: TRBV12-3/TRBV12-4
j_gene: TRBJ2-3
abundance: NA
len: 13
d_gene: NA
CDR3aa: CASSLDSADTQYF
CDR3nt: TGTGCCAGCAGTTTAGACAGCGCAGATACGCAGTATTTT

v_gene: TRBV27
j_gene: TRBJ2-2
abundance: NA
len: 19
d_gene: TRBD2
CDR3aa: CASSPIPFFSGRHTGELFF
CDR3nt: TGTGCCAGCAGCCCGATTCCCTTCTTTAGCGGGAGGCACACCGGGGAGCTGTTTTTT

v_gene: TRBV6-2/TRBV6-3
j_gene: TRBJ2-3
abundance: few
len: 12
d_gene: NA
CDR3aa: CASAQTTDTQYF
CDR3nt: TGTGCCAGCGCACAGACGACAGATACGCAGTATTTT

v_gene: TRBV29-1
j_gene: TRBJ1-5
abundance: many
len: 12
d_gene: NA
CDR3aa: CSVGGGNQPQHF
CDR3nt: TGCAGCGTTGGGGGGGGTAATCAGCCCCAGCATTTT

v_gene: TRBV7-3
j_gene: TRBJ2-2
abundance: NA
len: 20
d_gene: NA
CDR3aa: CASSLKVTLGAKGVTGELFF
CDR3nt: TGTGCCAGCAGCTTAAAAGTCACCCTCGGGGCGAAAGGGGTGACCGGGGAGCTGTTTTTT

v_gene: TRBV5-6
j_gene: TRBJ2-1
abundance: NA
len: 15
d_gene: NA
CDR3aa: CASSRLFAGYNEQFF
CDR3nt: TGTGCCAGCAGCCGTTTGTTCGCGGGGTACAATGAGCAGTTCTTC

v_gene: TRBV12-3/TRBV12-4
j_gene: TRBJ1-1
abundance: NA
len: 15
d_gene: TRBD1
CDR3aa: CASSPQGGWNTEAFF
CDR3nt: TGTGCCAGCAGTCCCCAGGGGGGTTGGAACACTGAAGCTTTCTTT

v_gene: TRBV10-3
j_gene: TRBJ2-7
abundance: NA
len: 15
d_gene: NA
CDR3aa: CAISEARTIPSEQYF
CDR3nt: TGTGCCATCAGTGAGGCAAGGACTATACCTTCGGAGCAGTACTTC

v_gene: TRBV27
j_gene: TRBJ2-3
abundance: few
len: 12
d_gene: TRBD2
CDR3aa: CASRGSGGTQYF
CDR3nt: TGTGCCAGCAGGGGCTCGGGGGGTACGCAGTATTTT

v_gene: TRBV4-1
j_gene: TRBJ1-1
abundance: few
len: 14
d_gene: TRBD1
CDR3aa: CASSVGQANTEAFF
CDR3nt: TGCGCCAGCAGTGTTGGACAGGCGAACACTGAAGCTTTCTTT

v_gene: TRBV11-2
j_gene: TRBJ2-2
abundance: few
len: 14
d_gene: TRBD2
CDR3aa: CASSHSGTSGELFF
CDR3nt: TGTGCCAGCAGCCATAGCGGGACTAGCGGGGAGCTGTTTTTT

v_gene: TRBV29-1
j_gene: TRBJ2-1
abundance: NA
len: 13
d_gene: TRBD2
CDR3aa: CSVRLASYNEQFF
CDR3nt: TGCAGCGTCAGACTAGCGAGCTACAATGAGCAGTTCTTC

v_gene: TRBV12-3/TRBV12-4
j_gene: TRBJ1-2
abundance: few
len: 12
d_gene: NA
CDR3aa: CASSLTDYGYTF
CDR3nt: TGTGCCAGCAGTTTAACGGACTATGGCTACACCTTC

v_gene: TRBV28
j_gene: TRBJ1-1
abundance: few
len: 13
d_gene: NA
CDR3aa: CASSPYLSPGAFF
CDR3nt: TGTGCCAGCAGTCCCTACCTTTCCCCGGGGGCTTTCTTT

v_gene: TRBV7-8
j_gene: TRBJ1-1
abundance: few
len: 15
d_gene: TRBD1
CDR3aa: CASSVQGSMNTEAFF
CDR3nt: TGTGCCAGCAGCGTACAGGGGTCTATGAACACTGAAGCTTTCTTT

v_gene: TRBV18
j_gene: TRBJ1-2
abundance: few
len: 14
d_gene: NA
CDR3aa: CASSPGQASDGYTF
CDR3nt: TGTGCCAGCTCACCAGGTCAGGCATCGGATGGCTACACCTTC

v_gene: TRBV4-3
j_gene: TRBJ2-5
abundance: NA
len: 15
d_gene: NA
CDR3aa: CASSQVAVERETQYF
CDR3nt: TGCGCCAGCAGCCAAGTAGCCGTCGAGCGGGAGACCCAGTACTTC

v_gene: TRBV10-3
j_gene: TRBJ1-6
abundance: few
len: 16
d_gene: NA
CDR3aa: CAIKSGEGTYNSPLHF
CDR3nt: TGTGCCATCAAGTCAGGGGAAGGGACCTATAATTCACCCCTCCACTTT